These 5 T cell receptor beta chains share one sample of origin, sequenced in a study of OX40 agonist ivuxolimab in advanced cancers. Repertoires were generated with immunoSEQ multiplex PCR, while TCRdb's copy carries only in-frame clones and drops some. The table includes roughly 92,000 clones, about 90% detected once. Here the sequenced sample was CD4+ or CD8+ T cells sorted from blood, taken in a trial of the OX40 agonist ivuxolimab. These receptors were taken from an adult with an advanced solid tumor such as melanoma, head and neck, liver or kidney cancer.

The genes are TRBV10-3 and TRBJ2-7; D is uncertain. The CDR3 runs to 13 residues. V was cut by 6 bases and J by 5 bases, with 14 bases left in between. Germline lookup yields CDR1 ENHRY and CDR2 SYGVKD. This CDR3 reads CAIRTQPLDEQYF. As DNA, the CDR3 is TGTGCCATCAGGACCCAGCCCCTGGACGAGCAGTACTTC.

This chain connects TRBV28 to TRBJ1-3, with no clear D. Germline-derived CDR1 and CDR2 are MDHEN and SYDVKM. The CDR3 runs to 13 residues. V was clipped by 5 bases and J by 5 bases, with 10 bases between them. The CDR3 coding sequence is TGTGCCAGCAGTCCCGCTGACAGAAACACCATATATTTT. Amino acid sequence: CASSPADRNTIYF.

As DNA, the CDR3 is TGTGCCAGCAGTTCTCCAGGGCGCCGGGAAAAACTGTTTTTT. It codes for CASSSPGRREKLFF. The J gene is TRBJ1-4, the V gene TRBV27; possibly TRBD1 for D (5 bases). The V gene's germline CDR1 is MNHEY and CDR2 SMNVEV (reference sequence). Trimming stripped 4 bases from V and 8 bases from J, with 14 bases between. This CDR3 is built from 14 residues. Together with reference TRBV27 and TRBJ1-4, the CDR3 gives the full variable domain: EAQVTQNPRYLITVTGKKLTVTCSQNMNHEYMSWYRQDPGLGLRQIYYSMNVEVTDKGDVPEGYKVSRKEKRNFPLILESPSPNQTSLYFCASSSPGRREKLFFGSGTQLSVL.

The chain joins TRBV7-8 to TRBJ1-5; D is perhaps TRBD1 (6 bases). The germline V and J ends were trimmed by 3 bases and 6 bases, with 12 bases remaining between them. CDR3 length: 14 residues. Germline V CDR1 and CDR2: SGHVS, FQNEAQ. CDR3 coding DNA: TGTGCCAGCAGCTTTCAGGGGCGAGGTCAGCCCCAGCATTTT. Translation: CASSFQGRGQPQHF.

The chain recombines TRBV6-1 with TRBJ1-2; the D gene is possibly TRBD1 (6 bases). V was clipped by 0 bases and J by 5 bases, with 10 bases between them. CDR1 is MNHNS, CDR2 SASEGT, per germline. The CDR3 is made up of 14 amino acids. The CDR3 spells CASSEAIQGYGYTF. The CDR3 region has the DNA TGTGCCAGCAGTGAAGCAATTCAGGGGTATGGCTACACCTTC.